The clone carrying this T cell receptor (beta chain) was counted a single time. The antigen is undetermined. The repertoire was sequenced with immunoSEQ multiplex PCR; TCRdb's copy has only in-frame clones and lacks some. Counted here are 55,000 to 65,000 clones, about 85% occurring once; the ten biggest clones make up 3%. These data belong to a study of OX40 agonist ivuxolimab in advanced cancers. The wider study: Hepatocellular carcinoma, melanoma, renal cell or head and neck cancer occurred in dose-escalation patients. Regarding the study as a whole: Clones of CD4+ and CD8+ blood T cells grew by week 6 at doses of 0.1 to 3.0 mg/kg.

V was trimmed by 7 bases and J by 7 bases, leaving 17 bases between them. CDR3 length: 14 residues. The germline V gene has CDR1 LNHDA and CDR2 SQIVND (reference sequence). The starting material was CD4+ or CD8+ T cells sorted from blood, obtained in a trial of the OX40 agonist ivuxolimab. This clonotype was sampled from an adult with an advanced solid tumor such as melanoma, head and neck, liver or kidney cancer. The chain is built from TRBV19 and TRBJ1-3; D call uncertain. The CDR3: CASKPRFLGNTIYF. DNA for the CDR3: TGTGCCAGTAAGCCTCGGTTCTTGGGGAACACCATATATTTT.